This passage covers 18 T cell receptor beta chains from one sample sequenced in a study of cytomegalovirus exposure and HLA in healthy donors. Repertoires were generated with immunoSEQ multiplex PCR, while TCRdb's copy carries only in-frame clones and drops some. The sample carries about 220,000 clones, 90% to 95% recorded once. The specimen was PBMCs. The source of these receptors is a woman under 30 in good health and CMV-seronegative.

This sequence joins TRBV6-6 and TRBJ2-5; the match to TRBD2 covers 9 bases. This CDR3 is built from 15 residues. The V segment lost 6 bases and the J segment 0 bases; nucleotides outside the gene matches: 5. Germline V CDR1 and CDR2: MNHNY, SVGAGI (reference sequence). For the CDR3, the DNA is TGTGCCAGCAGGAGGCGGGAGGGGGACCAAGAGACCCAGTACTTC. Amino acid sequence: CASRRREGDQETQYF.

This chain joins TRBV6-1 and TRBJ2-2; 12 nucleotides match TRBD2. This CDR3 has 15 residues. Germline V lookup: CDR1 MNHNS, CDR2 SASEGT. V lost 6 bases and J lost 5; bases outside the gene matches: 4. The CDR3 DNA is TGTGCCAGCAGCGAGACTAGCGGGAGTACCGGGGAGCTGTTTTTT. Protein sequence: CASSETSGSTGELFF.

The V gene is TRBV30, the J gene TRBJ1-2, with D possibly matching TRBD1 (5 bases). This CDR3 comprises 14 residues. Trimming cost V 2 bases and J 1 base, with 11 bases left between them. CDR1 GTSNPN and CDR2 SVGIG come from the germline V gene (reference sequence). The DNA of the CDR3 is TGTGCCTGGAGTCGCCCGGGGGATAACTATGGCTACACCTTC. Amino acids: CAWSRPGDNYGYTF.

The V call is TRBV30, the J call TRBJ2-3; D might be TRBD1 (6 bases). Germline CDR1 reads GTSNPN; CDR2 reads SVGIG (reference sequence). V was clipped by 1 base and J by 1 base, with 9 bases between them. The CDR3 contains 14 residues. DNA for the CDR3: TGTGCCTGGAGTGACAGGGATGGCACAGATACGCAGTATTTT. It yields the protein CAWSDRDGTDTQYF.

The table lists this clone with a count of one. The chain carries TRBV5-1 and TRBJ1-4; D may be TRBD1 (5 bases). The CDR3 has 13 amino acids. Germline lookup yields CDR1 SGHRS and CDR2 YFSETQ. The germline V and J ends were trimmed by 3 bases and 6 bases, with 9 bases remaining between them. The CDR3, as DNA: TGCGCCAGCAGCTCCGGGGGGGATGAAAAACTGTTTTTT. The encoded protein is CASSSGGDEKLFF.

This clone was detected only a few times. This chain links TRBV6-4 with TRBJ2-7; 7 bases line up with TRBD2. J gave up 4 bases and V 3 bases, and 9 bases lay outside the gene matches. Germline loops: CDR1 MRHNA, CDR2 SNTAGT. This CDR3 comprises 15 residues. This CDR3 reads CASSENIAGSYEQYF. The CDR3 nucleotides are TGTGCCAGCAGTGAGAACATAGCGGGCTCGTACGAGCAGTACTTC.

This chain joins TRBV6-1 and TRBJ2-7, with 8 nucleotides matching TRBD1. CDR1 and CDR2 from the germline V gene are MNHNS and SASEGT. The CDR3 contains 13 residues. The V gene end was trimmed by 6 bases and the J gene end by 7 bases; junction bases not matched to a gene: 8. CDR3 protein: CASRKDRALEQYF. The CDR3 nucleotides are TGTGCCAGCAGGAAGGACAGGGCTTTGGAGCAGTACTTC.

Here the CDR3 reads CASSPRRRLAVVYEQYF. CDR3 DNA sequence: TGTGCCAGCTCCCCCCGCCGTCGACTAGCGGTTGTCTACGAGCAGTACTTC. The gene calls are TRBV27 and TRBJ2-7; TRBD2 matches at 9 bases. The germline V gene has CDR1 MNHEY and CDR2 SMNVEV (reference sequence). The CDR3 is 17 residues long. V lost 8 bases and J lost 3; bases outside the gene matches: 17.

This chain joins TRBV30 and TRBJ1-2; D is uncertain. Germline-derived CDR1 and CDR2 are GTSNPN and SVGIG (reference sequence). Trimming pared 3 bases from V and 2 bases from J, leaving 10 bases between. The CDR3 totals 13 residues. The CDR3 here is CAWSRDKNYGYTF. In nucleotides, the CDR3 is TGTGCCTGGAGCCGAGACAAGAACTATGGCTACACCTTC.

This chain connects TRBV7-9 to TRBJ1-4; tentatively, D is TRBD1 (5 bases). Trimming stripped 6 bases from V and 6 bases from J, with 17 bases between. CDR3 length: 15 amino acids. CDR1 is SEHNR and CDR2 is FQNEAQ in the germline V gene (reference sequence). CDR3 nucleotides: TGTGCCAGCAGAATAGCCGGGGGAGCTGATGAAAAACTGTTTTTT. Amino acids: CASRIAGGADEKLFF.

This rearrangement joins TRBV27 to TRBJ2-2, with a tentative D call TRBD2 (5 bases). V was pared by 3 bases and J by 6 bases, with 23 bases between. CDR3 length equals 18 residues. The V gene's germline CDR1 is MNHEY and CDR2 SMNVEV (reference sequence). The CDR3 sequence: CASSFSKGDWALSGELFF. In DNA, the CDR3 is TGTGCCAGCAGTTTCTCCAAGGGAGATTGGGCCTTGTCCGGGGAGCTGTTTTTT.

V and J are TRBV11-2 and TRBJ1-5, with D possibly matching TRBD1 (6 bases). Trimming pared 2 bases from V and 5 bases from J, leaving 13 bases between. This CDR3 has 15 residues. Per the germline V gene, CDR1 is SGHAT and CDR2 is FQNNGV. The CDR3 loop reads CASSLSAGVDQPQHF. CDR3 in DNA: TGTGCCAGCAGCTTATCGGCAGGGGTGGATCAGCCCCAGCATTTT.

The chain joins TRBV6-5 to TRBJ2-7, with TRBD2 as a possible D gene (6 bases). The V end was cut by 1 base, the J end by 0 bases, with 13 bases between. Per germline, CDR1 MNHEY and CDR2 SVGAGI. The CDR3 totals 16 residues. The CDR3 loop is CASSYWGAGPSYEQYF. In DNA, the CDR3 is TGTGCCAGCAGTTACTGGGGAGCGGGTCCCTCCTACGAGCAGTACTTC.

The chain carries TRBV10-3 and TRBJ2-7; D might be TRBD2 (6 bases). V lost 2 bases to trimming and J lost 0 bases, with 14 bases between them. Germline-derived CDR1 and CDR2 are ENHRY and SYGVKD. The CDR3 contains 16 residues. This CDR3 is CAISETGTGDSYEQYF. The CDR3, as DNA: TGTGCCATCAGTGAGACCGGGACTGGGGACTCCTACGAGCAGTACTTC.

A single count supports this clone. The CDR3 region is CAWSRGGGNEQFF. CDR3 DNA: TGTGCCTGGAGTCGCGGCGGGGGAAATGAGCAGTTCTTC. J is TRBJ2-1 and V is TRBV30, with 7 nucleotides matching TRBD2. The germline gives CDR1 GTSNPN, CDR2 SVGIG (reference sequence). V was pared by 2 bases and J by 7 bases, with 5 bases of the junction left unmatched. The CDR3 length is 13 residues.

As regards this clone: Likely a read error: the CDR3 ends without its conserved phenylalanine or tryptophan. Because the CDR3's place on the DNA is in doubt, the DNA is left out and the CDR3 is given as listed by TCRdb. The chain has TRBV10-1 and TRBJ2-7; TRBD1, the D gene given by the table, was not confirmed from the DNA. The CDR3 has 16 residues if both end residues are counted. The germline gives CDR1 WNHNN, CDR2 SYGVQD (reference sequence). CDR3 in amino acids: CASRLSGERTGGPALD.

J is TRBJ1-1 and V is TRBV6-5; 8 bases are shared with TRBD1. V dropped 6 bases and J dropped 4; count of bases not matched to a gene: 7. The CDR3 runs 14 residues. CDR1 and CDR2 from the germline V gene are MNHEY and SVGAGI. The CDR3 sequence: CASSPQGAITEAFF. CDR3 DNA sequence: TGTGCCAGCAGCCCGCAGGGGGCCATCACTGAAGCTTTCTTT.

The chain combines TRBV7-2 with TRBJ2-1; 11 nucleotides align to TRBD1. Germline trimming cut 2 bases from V and 4 bases from J; bases unmatched to any gene: 4. This CDR3 contains 16 residues. Germline V gives CDR1 SGHTA, CDR2 FQGNSA. The CDR3 region has the DNA TGTGCCAGCAGCTTAACCGGGACAGGGGGATACAATGAGCAGTTCTTC. It specifies CASSLTGTGGYNEQFF. The full variable domain, rest sourced from reference TRBV7-2 and TRBJ2-1, is GAGVSQSPSNKVTEKGKDVELRCDPISGHTALYWYRQSLGQGLEFLIYFQGNSAPDKSGLPSDRFSAERTGGSVSTLTIQRTQQEDSAVYLCASSLTGTGGYNEQFFGPGTRLTVL.